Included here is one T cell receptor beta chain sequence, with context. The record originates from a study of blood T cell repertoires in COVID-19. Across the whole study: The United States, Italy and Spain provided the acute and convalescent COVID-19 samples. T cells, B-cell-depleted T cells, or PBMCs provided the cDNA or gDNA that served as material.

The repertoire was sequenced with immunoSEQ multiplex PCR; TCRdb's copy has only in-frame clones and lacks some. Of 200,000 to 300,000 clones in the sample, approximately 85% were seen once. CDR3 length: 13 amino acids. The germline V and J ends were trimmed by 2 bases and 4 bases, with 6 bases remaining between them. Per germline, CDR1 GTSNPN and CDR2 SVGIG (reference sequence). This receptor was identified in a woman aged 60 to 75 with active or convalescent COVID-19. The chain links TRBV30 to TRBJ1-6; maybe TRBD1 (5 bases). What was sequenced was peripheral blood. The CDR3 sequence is CAWSSGYNSPLHF. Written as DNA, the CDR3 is TGTGCCTGGAGTTCAGGGTATAATTCACCCCTCCACTTT.